Included here is one T cell receptor beta chain sequence, with context. Antigen specificity is unknown. Through a sample-barcoded 5' primer and a J-beta primer mix, a second PCR was run for roughly 7 to 11 cycles. At least 2.5 million CDR3-containing paired-end reads were obtained per sample. TCRdb used MiXCR to reprocess the 5' RACE reads, holding one entry per CDR3 protein. This sample has roughly 700,000 distinct CDR3 sequences, with 45% to 50% found just once. This specimen belongs to a study of blood T cells in healthy people across ages. General observations from the study: Higher diversity, along with more naive CD4+ cells, distinguished long-lived donors from aged donors. It was found that TCR beta diversity correlated strongly with the percentage of naive T cells.

Germline V gives CDR1 DFQATT, CDR2 SNEGSKA (reference sequence). The V and J ends lost 0 bases and 0 bases respectively, with 8 bases between them. CDR3 length: 14 residues. This TCR came from a woman aged 55-69 years in good health. Source material: blood. The chain recombines TRBV20-1 with TRBJ1-1; D remains ambiguous. The CDR3 reads CSAREFSVNTEAFF. The CDR3 nucleotides are TGCAGTGCTAGAGAGTTTTCAGTGAACACTGAAGCTTTCTTT.